Listed below are T cell receptor beta chains from one sample, sequenced in a study of T cells after yellow fever vaccination. TCRdb called the 5' RACE reads again in MiXCR, with one record for every CDR3 protein. The sample consists of approximately 550,000 distinct CDR3 sequences, roughly 13% of them appearing once. This material consisted of PBMCs, taken on the day of the yellow fever booster vaccination. The source of these receptors is a man aged 25 to 45 who received the YFV17D yellow fever vaccine. CDR3s include the opening cysteine and the closing phenylalanine or tryptophan. Fields, in order: V gene, J gene, CDR3 protein.

>TRBV4-3|TRBJ1-2
CASSQTVRGNGYTF
>TRBV24-1|TRBJ2-5
CATSDFRGQQETQYF
>TRBV2|TRBJ2-1
CASSEGQSSYNEQFF
>TRBV5-1|TRBJ2-7
CASSLDLLGFSYEQYF
>TRBV6-4|TRBJ2-4
CASTRLAGILAKNIQYF
>TRBV12-5|TRBJ2-7
CASGLVPPRWGNYEQYF
>TRBV20-1|TRBJ1-1
CSARKAGGNTEAFF
>TRBV19|TRBJ2-1
CASRVAFSYNEQFF
>TRBV10-1|TRBJ2-3
CASSEGGSYSDTQYF
>TRBV20-1|TRBJ2-2
CSARDYVSGGTGELFF
>TRBV7-3|TRBJ1-2
CASSPGTGTNYGYTF
>TRBV6-1|TRBJ2-3
CASSEPGLSTDTQYF
>TRBV7-9|TRBJ2-1
CASSLAQATFEQFF
>TRBV7-2|TRBJ2-1
CASSLPLKAEQFF
>TRBV12-5|TRBJ2-7
CASAVGYEQYF
>TRBV20-1|TRBJ2-3
CSAVPPSGRTDTQYF
>TRBV29-1|TRBJ2-1
CSVELGGLSGRIYNEQFF
>TRBV7-6|TRBJ1-3
CASSSGSRGFGNTIYF
>TRBV20-1|TRBJ2-5
CSSRGDQETQYF
>TRBV18|TRBJ2-2
CASSPPSGAGTGELFF
>TRBV7-2|TRBJ2-3
CASSSRTSGSGGDTQYF
>TRBV7-2|TRBJ2-5
CASSPRRATQETQYF
>TRBV3-1|TRBJ2-5
CASSQDIPSSGSDETQYF
>TRBV5-1|TRBJ1-5
CASSSGGGSNQPQHF
>TRBV5-1|TRBJ2-3
CASSLAGAGSDTQYF
>TRBV24-1|TRBJ2-3
CATKGTDTDTQYF
>TRBV3-1|TRBJ2-2
CASSQVEGAGELFF
>TRBV5-1|TRBJ2-5
CASSFPGLAGVETQYF
>TRBV12-3/TRBV12-4|TRBJ1-4
CASITTGVEKLFF
>TRBV20-1|TRBJ1-5
CSAVGGRGGNQPQHF
>TRBV6-1|TRBJ2-3
CASSQQRAADTQYF
>TRBV7-2|TRBJ2-5
CASSFYRGMGETQYF
>TRBV3-1|TRBJ2-2
CASSHPGAGELFF
>TRBV20-1|TRBJ2-7
CSALSGRSYEQYF
>TRBV6-5|TRBJ2-7
CASSYSSEQYF
>TRBV15|TRBJ2-3
CATSRGGAGGKDTQYF
>TRBV6-5|TRBJ2-3
CASSYSRWGDTQYF
>TRBV6-2/TRBV6-3|TRBJ2-5
CASSRLAGGPLRYF
>TRBV20-1|TRBJ2-1
CSALTSGRSYNEQFF
>TRBV29-1|TRBJ1-1
CSARGRPDTEAFF
>TRBV20-1|TRBJ2-2
CSAVGLAGVTGELFF
>TRBV20-1|TRBJ1-5
CSARMAGAQPQHF
>TRBV6-2/TRBV6-3|TRBJ1-5
CASSYRQTLSNQPQHF
>TRBV7-9|TRBJ1-2
CASSPAGGYGYTF
>TRBV3-1|TRBJ2-7
CASSQGRGPYEQYF
>TRBV7-9|TRBJ2-1
CASSHRGPNEQFF
>TRBV29-1|TRBJ2-2
CSVEEGAGELFF
>TRBV18|TRBJ2-1
CASSPATSVNEQFF
>TRBV9|TRBJ2-1
CASSPEDVFADLYNEQFF